This T cell receptor beta chain emerged from a study of response to subunit inactivated influenza vaccine. Germline values: CDR1 GTSNPN, CDR2 SVGIG (reference sequence). This CDR3 spans 13 amino acids. Trimming left V 0 bases short and J 1 base short, with 6 bases between. One entry per CDR3 protein, called by TCRdb with MiXCR from the RT-PCR reads. This table has hundreds of thousands of distinct CDR3 sequences, approximately 13% appearing once. This clonotype was seen at least ten times. This sequence joins TRBV30 and TRBJ1-1; D is uncertain. The sequenced sample was PBMCs from blood, obtained 14 days before vaccination. The clonotype comes from a man aged 45-60 years who received an inactivated influenza vaccine. CDR3 sequence (DNA): TGTGCCTGGAGTGTAGGTGAGAACACTGAAGCTTTCTTT. It encodes CAWSVGENTEAFF.